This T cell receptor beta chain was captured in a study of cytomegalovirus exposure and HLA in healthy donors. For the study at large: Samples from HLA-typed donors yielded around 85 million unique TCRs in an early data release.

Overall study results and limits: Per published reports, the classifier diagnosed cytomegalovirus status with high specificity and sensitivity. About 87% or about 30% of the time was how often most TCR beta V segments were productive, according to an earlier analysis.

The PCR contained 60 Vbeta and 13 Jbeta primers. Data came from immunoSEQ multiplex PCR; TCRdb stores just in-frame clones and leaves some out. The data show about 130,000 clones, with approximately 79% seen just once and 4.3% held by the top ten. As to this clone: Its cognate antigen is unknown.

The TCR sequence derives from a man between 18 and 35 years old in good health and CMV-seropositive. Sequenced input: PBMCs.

DNA of the CDR3: TGTGCCAGCAGTGATAGTAGGGGAGGGTACTATGGCTACACCTTC. Amino acid sequence: CASSDSRGGYYGYTF. This chain uses TRBV6-1 with TRBJ1-2, with a possible D match to TRBD1 (5 bases). CDR1 is MNHNS and CDR2 is SASEGT in the germline V gene. The CDR3 consists of 15 residues. Trimming cost V 3 bases and J 3 bases, with 14 bases left between them.